This entry lists 17 T cell receptor beta chains sequenced from one sample in a study of Ad26.COV2.S vaccination and SARS-CoV-2 variants. Noted treatment: 15 to 20 received Ad26.COV2.S at low or high dose, single or two shots; 5 received placebo; per-sample allocation not given. Collection of the samples took place on day 63 after the first injection of vaccine or placebo. Only in-frame clones appear in the TCRdb table, and some are missing; sequencing was by immunoSEQ multiplex PCR. The sample contains 300,000 to 500,000 clones, about nine tenths of which appear only once. Sequenced here: peripheral blood, sampled in a trial of Ad26.COV2.S vaccine versus placebo. These TCRs come from a person aged 18-60 years who received the Ad26.COV2.S COVID-19 vaccine or a placebo.

The chain is built from TRBV5-1 and TRBJ2-1, with 12 bases that match TRBD2. The J segment lost 12 bases and the V segment lost 0 bases, leaving 10 bases of the junction unmatched. The CDR3 is 16 amino acids. Germline assignment: CDR1 SGHRS and CDR2 YFSETQ. For the CDR3, the DNA is TGCGCCAGCAGCTTGGGATTTGCTAGCGGGGGGGCCGGGCAGTTCTTC. Residues: CASSLGFASGGAGQFF.

V and J are TRBV2 and TRBJ1-1, with D possibly TRBD1 on 6 matching bases. With 2 bases removed from V and 11 bases from J, the gap between germline ends came to 12 bases. CDR3 length: 12 amino acids. CDR1 SNHLY and CDR2 FYNNEI come from the germline V gene. The CDR3 nucleotides read TGTGCCAGCAGTGAAAGGGGGGGGAATGCTTTCTTT. Its protein product is CASSERGGNAFF.

The V gene is TRBV6-5, the J gene TRBJ1-1; 9 bases agree with TRBD1. The CDR3 has 16 residues. CDR1 and CDR2 from the germline V gene are MNHEY and SVGAGI. Trimming took 1 base from V and 6 from J; bases not matched to a gene: 9. The CDR3 sequence is CASSYLQTGGGAEAFF. In DNA form, the CDR3 reads TGTGCCAGCAGTTACTTACAGACAGGGGGAGGGGCTGAAGCTTTCTTT.

This clone turned up a few times. The chain joins TRBV12-3 or TRBV12-4 to TRBJ1-2, with D unclear. The CDR3 has 13 residues. Trimming stripped 3 bases from V and 6 bases from J, with 11 bases between. Written as DNA, the CDR3 is TGTGCCAGCAGTTTTCGATCCTGGGATGGCTACACCTTC. Amino acid sequence: CASSFRSWDGYTF.

V gene TRBV7-9 combines with J gene TRBJ2-1; no reliable D call. This CDR3 spans 11 amino acids. Germline lookup yields CDR1 SEHNR and CDR2 FQNEAQ (reference sequence). V was trimmed by 2 bases and J by 8 bases, leaving 4 bases between them. CDR3 region: CASSLYDEQFF. In DNA, the CDR3 is TGTGCCAGCAGCTTATACGATGAGCAGTTCTTC.

This clone was recorded only once. The chain links TRBV5-1 to TRBJ1-1; TRBD1 aligns across 7 bases. Looked up from germline, CDR1 is SGHRS and CDR2 is YFSETQ. The CDR3 loop spans 15 amino acids. V lost 4 bases and J lost 4; bases outside the gene matches: 10. The CDR3: CASSRLTGVGTEAFF. CDR3 nucleotides: TGCGCCAGCAGCAGGCTTACAGGGGTGGGCACTGAAGCTTTCTTT.

The genes are TRBV4-3 and TRBJ2-2; D might be TRBD1 or TRBD2, each matching 5 bases. The CDR3 has 17 residues. The germline CDR1 and CDR2 sequences are LGHNA and YSLEER. V lost 1 base to trimming and J lost 2 bases, with 14 bases between them. CDR3 region: CASSQVLPGANTGELFF. The CDR3 DNA follows: TGCGCCAGCAGCCAAGTTCTACCCGGGGCTAACACCGGGGAGCTGTTTTTT.

This clone was counted a single time. The chain has TRBV7-9 and TRBJ2-7; D is ambiguous. The CDR3 contains 14 residues. V dropped 0 bases and J dropped 5 bases, with 11 bases sitting between them. Per the germline V gene, CDR1 is SEHNR and CDR2 is FQNEAQ (reference sequence). The DNA for the CDR3 is TGTGCCAGCAGCTTAGCAGGGAACGTACACGAGCAGTACTTC. It is translated as CASSLAGNVHEQYF.

The chain employs TRBV11-2 and TRBJ2-7; perhaps TRBD1 as D (5 bases). The V end lost 5 bases, the J end lost 0 bases, and 14 bases lay between the germline ends. The CDR3 contains 15 residues. The germline V gene has CDR1 SGHAT and CDR2 FQNNGV. CDR3 sequence (DNA): TGTGCCAGCAGCCTTGGGGCAGTCCTCTCCTACGAGCAGTACTTC. Its protein product is CASSLGAVLSYEQYF.

The genes are TRBV19 and TRBJ1-5, with TRBD1 as a possible D gene (6 bases). The CDR3 has 14 residues. V lost 3 bases, J lost 6 bases, and 12 bases lay in between. Germline CDR1 reads LNHDA; CDR2 reads SQIVND (reference sequence). CDR3 region: CASSIRGSIQPQHF. The CDR3 region has the DNA TGTGCCAGTAGTATTAGGGGGAGTATTCAGCCCCAGCATTTT.

The V call is TRBV5-4, the J call TRBJ1-6; D is undetermined. Germline CDR1 is SGHNT and CDR2 is YYREEE (reference sequence). Deletions cut 0 bases from V and 9 bases from J, with 13 bases between. This CDR3 is built from 15 residues. The CDR3 sequence is CASSLVPGSGSPLHF. CDR3 bases: TGTGCCAGCAGCTTGGTCCCGGGGTCGGGTTCACCCCTCCACTTT.

CDR3 DNA sequence: TGCGCCAGCAGCTTGGGGGGAACAGGGATCTCCAATGAAAAACTGTTTTTT. As protein: CASSLGGTGISNEKLFF. The chain combines TRBV5-1 with TRBJ1-4; weak D call: TRBD1 (6 bases). Germline-derived CDR1 and CDR2 are SGHRS and YFSETQ. The CDR3 runs to 17 residues. V lost 0 bases and J lost 5, with 17 bases in between.

The chain joins TRBV27 to TRBJ2-5, with D unresolved. CDR3 size: 11 residues. V dropped 3 bases and J dropped 7 bases, with 6 bases sitting between them. CDR1 and CDR2 (germline): MNHEY, SMNVEV (reference sequence). CDR3 nucleotide sequence: TGTGCCAGCAGTTTTATGGGGACCCAGTACTTC. Its translation is CASSFMGTQYF.

The chain uses TRBV7-9 and TRBJ1-4, with TRBD1 matching 7 bases. Germline CDR1 SEHNR, CDR2 FQNEAQ (reference sequence). Unmatched junction bases numbered 5, after V lost 1 base and J lost 6 bases. This CDR3 has 15 amino acids. For the CDR3, the DNA is TGTGCCAGCAGCTTAGACAGGGGAGCGGATGAAAAACTGTTTTTT. Its protein product is CASSLDRGADEKLFF.

J is TRBJ2-2 and V is TRBV2; D might be TRBD2 (6 bases). Germline V gene sequence: CDR1 SNHLY, CDR2 FYNNEI. The CDR3 is made up of 15 amino acids. V lost 6 bases and J lost 2, with 13 bases in between. The DNA of the CDR3 is TGTGCCAGCAGGAAGGGGACTTTAAACACCGGGGAGCTGTTTTTT. This translates into CASRKGTLNTGELFF.

The V gene is TRBV6-6, the J gene TRBJ2-1; 14 nucleotides match TRBD2. The trim removed 5 bases at V and 3 bases at J, leaving 6 bases unmatched. The CDR3 has 17 residues. CDR1 and CDR2 from the germline V gene are MNHNY and SVGAGI (reference sequence). The CDR3 reads CASSPGTSGGLYNEQFF. The CDR3, as DNA: TGTGCCAGCAGTCCAGGGACTAGCGGGGGACTCTACAATGAGCAGTTCTTC.

The chain carries TRBV2 and TRBJ2-2; D gene unclear. The CDR3 has 14 amino acids. Germline V gene lookup returns CDR1 SNHLY and CDR2 FYNNEI. The V gene lost 4 bases and the J gene lost 2 bases, with 8 bases spanning the gap. Here the CDR3 DNA reads TGTGCCAGCAGTGCGTTAGTTAACACCGGGGAGCTGTTTTTT. As protein: CASSALVNTGELFF.